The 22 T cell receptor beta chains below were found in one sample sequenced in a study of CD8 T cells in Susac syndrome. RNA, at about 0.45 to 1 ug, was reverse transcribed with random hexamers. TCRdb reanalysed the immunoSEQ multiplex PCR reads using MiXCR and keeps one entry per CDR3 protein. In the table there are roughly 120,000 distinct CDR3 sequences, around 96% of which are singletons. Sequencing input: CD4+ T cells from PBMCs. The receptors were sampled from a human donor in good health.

CDR3 bases: TGTGCCAGCTCACCTCGCTGGGGGAACTATGGCTACACCTTC. It codes for CASSPRWGNYGYTF. This chain joins TRBV18 and TRBJ1-2; a possible D gene is TRBD1 (5 bases). Germline V lookup: CDR1 KGHSH, CDR2 LQKENI. This CDR3 is built from 14 residues. V was cut by 3 bases and J by 2 bases, with 10 bases left in between.

The CDR3 region is CASSIYRSQGNEQFF. In DNA, the CDR3 is TGTGCCAGTAGTATTTATCGGTCACAGGGAAATGAGCAGTTCTTC. The chain uses TRBV19 and TRBJ2-1, with D perhaps TRBD1 (6 bases). Trimming took off 3 bases at V and 7 bases at J, with 16 bases between the two ends. CDR1 LNHDA and CDR2 SQIVND come from the germline V gene (reference sequence). The CDR3 length is 15 residues.

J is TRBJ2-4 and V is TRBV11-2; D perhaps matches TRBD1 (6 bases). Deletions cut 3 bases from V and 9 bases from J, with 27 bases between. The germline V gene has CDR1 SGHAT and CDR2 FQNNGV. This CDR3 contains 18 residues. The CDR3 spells CASSLPGSVDSRSSIQYF. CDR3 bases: TGTGCCAGCAGCTTGCCCGGCTCCGTGGACAGCCGTAGCAGCATTCAGTACTTC.

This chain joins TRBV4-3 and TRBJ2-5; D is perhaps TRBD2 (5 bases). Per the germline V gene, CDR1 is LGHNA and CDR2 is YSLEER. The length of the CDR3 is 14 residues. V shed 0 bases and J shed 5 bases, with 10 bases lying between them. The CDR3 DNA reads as TGCGCCAGCAGCCAAGATTGGGAGTCGGAGACCCAGTACTTC. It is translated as CASSQDWESETQYF.

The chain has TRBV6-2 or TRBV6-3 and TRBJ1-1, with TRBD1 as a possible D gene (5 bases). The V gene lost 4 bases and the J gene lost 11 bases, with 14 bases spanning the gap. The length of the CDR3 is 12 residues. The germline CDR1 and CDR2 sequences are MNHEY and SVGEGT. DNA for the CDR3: TGTGCCAGCAGTTCTCCTTTAGGGGTCGCTTTCTTT. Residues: CASSSPLGVAFF.

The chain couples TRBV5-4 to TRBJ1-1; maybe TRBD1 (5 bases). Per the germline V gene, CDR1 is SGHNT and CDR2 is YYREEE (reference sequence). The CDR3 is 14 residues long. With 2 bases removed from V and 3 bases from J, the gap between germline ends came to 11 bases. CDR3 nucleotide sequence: TGTGCCAGCAGCTTTCCCAGGGCCGACACTGAAGCTTTCTTT. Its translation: CASSFPRADTEAFF.

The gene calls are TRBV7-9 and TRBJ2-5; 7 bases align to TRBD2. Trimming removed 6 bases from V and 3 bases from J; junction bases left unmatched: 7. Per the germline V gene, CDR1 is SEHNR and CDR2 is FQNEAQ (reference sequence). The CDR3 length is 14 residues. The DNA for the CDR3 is TGTGCCAGCAGGCTAAGCGGGACCAAAGAGACCCAGTACTTC. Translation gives CASRLSGTKETQYF. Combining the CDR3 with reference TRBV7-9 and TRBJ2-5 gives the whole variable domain DTGVSQNPRHKITKRGQNVTFRCDPISEHNRLYWYRQTLGQGPEFLTYFQNEAQLEKSRLLSDRFSAERPKGSFSTLEIQRTEQGDSAMYLCASRLSGTKETQYFGPGTRLLVL.

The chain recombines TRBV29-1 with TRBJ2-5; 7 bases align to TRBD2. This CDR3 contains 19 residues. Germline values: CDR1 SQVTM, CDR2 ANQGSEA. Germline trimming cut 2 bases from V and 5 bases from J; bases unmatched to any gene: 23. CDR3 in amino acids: CSVESRGDGLTLAWETQYF. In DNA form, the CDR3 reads TGCAGCGTTGAATCTCGGGGGGATGGTCTCACTTTAGCCTGGGAGACCCAGTACTTC.

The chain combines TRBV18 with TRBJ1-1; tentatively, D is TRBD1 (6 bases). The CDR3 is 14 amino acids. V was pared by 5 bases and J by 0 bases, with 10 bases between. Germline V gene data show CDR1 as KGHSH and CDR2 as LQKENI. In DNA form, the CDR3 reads TGTGCCAGCTCAATAACAGGGTTGAACACTGAAGCTTTCTTT. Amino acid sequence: CASSITGLNTEAFF.

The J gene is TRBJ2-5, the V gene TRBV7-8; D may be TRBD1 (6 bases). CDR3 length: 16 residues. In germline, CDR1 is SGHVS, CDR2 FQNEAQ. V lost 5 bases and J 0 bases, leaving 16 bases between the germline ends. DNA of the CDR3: TGTGCCAGCAGCCCACTGTGGGGGACAAACCAAGAGACCCAGTACTTC. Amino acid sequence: CASSPLWGTNQETQYF.

CDR3 sequence: CASMARGEAFF. The CDR3 DNA is TGTGCCAGCATGGCGAGGGGTGAAGCTTTCTTT. The chain combines TRBV2 with TRBJ1-1; D might be TRBD1 (5 bases). Germline loops: CDR1 SNHLY, CDR2 FYNNEI. The V end was cut by 7 bases, the J end by 7 bases, with 10 bases between. The CDR3 consists of 11 residues.

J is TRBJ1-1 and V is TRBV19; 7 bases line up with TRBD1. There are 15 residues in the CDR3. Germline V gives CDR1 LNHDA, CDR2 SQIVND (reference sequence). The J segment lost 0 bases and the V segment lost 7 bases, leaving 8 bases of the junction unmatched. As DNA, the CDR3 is TGTGCCAGTACCACCAGGGGGAATTTGAACACTGAAGCTTTCTTT. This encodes CASTTRGNLNTEAFF.

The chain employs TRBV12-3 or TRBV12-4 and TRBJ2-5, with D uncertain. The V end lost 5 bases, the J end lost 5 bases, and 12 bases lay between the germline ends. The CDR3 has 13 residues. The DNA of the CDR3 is TGTGCCAGCAGTGCGATGATGGAGGAGACCCAGTACTTC. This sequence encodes CASSAMMEETQYF.

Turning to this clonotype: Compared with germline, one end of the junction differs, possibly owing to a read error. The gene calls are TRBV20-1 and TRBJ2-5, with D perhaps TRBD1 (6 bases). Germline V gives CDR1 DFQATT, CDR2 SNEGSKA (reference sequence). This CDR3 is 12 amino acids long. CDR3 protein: CSAGDRQETQYF. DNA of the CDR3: TGCAGTGCTGGAGACAGGCAAGAGACCCAGTACTTC.

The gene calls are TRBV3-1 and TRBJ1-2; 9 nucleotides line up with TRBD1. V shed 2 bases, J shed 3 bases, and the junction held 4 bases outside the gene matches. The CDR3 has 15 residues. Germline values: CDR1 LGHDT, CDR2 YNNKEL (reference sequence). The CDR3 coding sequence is TGTGCCAGCAGCCAATTAGACAGGGGGGACTATGGCTACACCTTC. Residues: CASSQLDRGDYGYTF.

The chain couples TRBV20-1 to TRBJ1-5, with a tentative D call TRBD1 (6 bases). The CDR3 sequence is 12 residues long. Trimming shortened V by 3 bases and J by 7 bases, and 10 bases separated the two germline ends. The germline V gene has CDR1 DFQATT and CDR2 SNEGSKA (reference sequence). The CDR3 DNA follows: TGCAGTGCTAGCACAGGGTTACAGCCCCAGCATTTT. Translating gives CSASTGLQPQHF.

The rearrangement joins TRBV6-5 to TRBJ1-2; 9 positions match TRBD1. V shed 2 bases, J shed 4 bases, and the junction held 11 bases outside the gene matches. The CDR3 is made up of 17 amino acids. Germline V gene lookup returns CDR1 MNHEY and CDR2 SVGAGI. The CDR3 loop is CASSYTPGTGHSYGYTF. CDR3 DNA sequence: TGTGCCAGCAGTTACACTCCCGGGACAGGGCACTCCTATGGCTACACCTTC.

The CDR3 reads CSPLGVSSSYNEQFF. CDR3 DNA: TGCAGTCCTCTGGGGGTCTCCAGCTCCTACAATGAGCAGTTCTTC. The rearrangement uses TRBV20-1 and TRBJ2-1, with D perhaps assigned TRBD1 or TRBD2 (5 bases each). V lost 8 bases and J 0 bases, leaving 17 bases between the germline ends. Germline V gives CDR1 DFQATT, CDR2 SNEGSKA (reference sequence). The CDR3 sequence is 15 residues long.

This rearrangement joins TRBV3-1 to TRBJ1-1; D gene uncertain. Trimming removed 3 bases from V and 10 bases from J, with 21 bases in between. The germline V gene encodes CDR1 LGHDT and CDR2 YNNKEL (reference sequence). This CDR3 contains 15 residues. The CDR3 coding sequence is TGTGCCAGCAGCCATACGACTCCGACAAACGGGCTAGCTTTCTTT. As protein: CASSHTTPTNGLAFF.

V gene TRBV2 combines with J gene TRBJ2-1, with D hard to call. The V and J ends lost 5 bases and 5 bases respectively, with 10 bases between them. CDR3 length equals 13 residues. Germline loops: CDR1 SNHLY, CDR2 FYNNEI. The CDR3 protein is CASSPQRDNEQFF. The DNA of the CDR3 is TGTGCCAGCAGTCCTCAACGAGACAATGAGCAGTTCTTC.

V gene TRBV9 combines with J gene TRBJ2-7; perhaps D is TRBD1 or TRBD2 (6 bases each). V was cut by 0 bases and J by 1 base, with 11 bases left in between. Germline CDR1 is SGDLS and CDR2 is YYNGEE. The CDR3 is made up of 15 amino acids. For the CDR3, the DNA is TGTGCCAGCAGCGTAGAGGGGGACTTGTCCTACGAGCAGTACTTC. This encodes CASSVEGDLSYEQYF.

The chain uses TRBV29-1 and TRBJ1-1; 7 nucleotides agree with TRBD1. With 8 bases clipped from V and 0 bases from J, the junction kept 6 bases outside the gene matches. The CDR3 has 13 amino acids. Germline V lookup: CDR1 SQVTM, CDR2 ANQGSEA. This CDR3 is CSSFRGMNTEAFF. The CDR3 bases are TGCAGCTCGTTCAGGGGGATGAACACTGAAGCTTTCTTT.